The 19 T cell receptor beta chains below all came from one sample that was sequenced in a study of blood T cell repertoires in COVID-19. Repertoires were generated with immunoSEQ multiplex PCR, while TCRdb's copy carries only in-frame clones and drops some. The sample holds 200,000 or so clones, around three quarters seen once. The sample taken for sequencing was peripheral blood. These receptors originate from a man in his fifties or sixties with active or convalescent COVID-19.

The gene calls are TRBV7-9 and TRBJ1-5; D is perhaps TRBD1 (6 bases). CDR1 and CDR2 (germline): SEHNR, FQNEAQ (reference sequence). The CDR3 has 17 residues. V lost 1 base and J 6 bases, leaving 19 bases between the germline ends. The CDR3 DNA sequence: TGTGCCAGCAGCTTAGAGTATCAGGGGTCGGTATCTCAGCCCCAGCATTTT. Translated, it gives CASSLEYQGSVSQPQHF. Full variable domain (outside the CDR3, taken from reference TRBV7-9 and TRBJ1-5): DTGVSQNPRHKITKRGQNVTFRCDPISEHNRLYWYRQTLGQGPEFLTYFQNEAQLEKSRLLSDRFSAERPKGSFSTLEIQRTEQGDSAMYLCASSLEYQGSVSQPQHFGDGTRLSIL.

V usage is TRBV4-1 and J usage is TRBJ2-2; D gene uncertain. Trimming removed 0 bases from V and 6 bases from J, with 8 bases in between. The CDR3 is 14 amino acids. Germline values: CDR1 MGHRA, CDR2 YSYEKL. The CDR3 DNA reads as TGCGCCAGCAGCCAAGAGCGCCAATCCGGGGAGCTGTTTTTT. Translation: CASSQERQSGELFF.

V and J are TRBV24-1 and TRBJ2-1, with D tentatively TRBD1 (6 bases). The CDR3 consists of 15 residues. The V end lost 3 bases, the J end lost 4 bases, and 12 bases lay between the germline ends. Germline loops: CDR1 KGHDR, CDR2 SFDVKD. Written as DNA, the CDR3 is TGTGCCACCAGTGATCCACAGGGCCGTTACAATGAGCAGTTCTTC. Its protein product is CATSDPQGRYNEQFF.

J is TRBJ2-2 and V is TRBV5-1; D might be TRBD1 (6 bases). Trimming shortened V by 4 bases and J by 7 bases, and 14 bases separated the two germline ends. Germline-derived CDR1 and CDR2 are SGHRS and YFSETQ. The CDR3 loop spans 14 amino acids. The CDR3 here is CASSRLGANGELFF. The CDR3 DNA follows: TGCGCCAGCAGCCGTTTGGGGGCGAACGGGGAGCTGTTTTTT.

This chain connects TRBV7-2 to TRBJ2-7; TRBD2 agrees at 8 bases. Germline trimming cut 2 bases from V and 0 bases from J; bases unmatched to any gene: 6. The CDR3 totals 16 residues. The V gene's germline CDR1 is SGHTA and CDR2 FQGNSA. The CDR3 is CASSLTPGGASYEQYF. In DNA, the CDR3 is TGTGCCAGCAGCTTAACCCCCGGGGGGGCCTCCTACGAGCAGTACTTC.

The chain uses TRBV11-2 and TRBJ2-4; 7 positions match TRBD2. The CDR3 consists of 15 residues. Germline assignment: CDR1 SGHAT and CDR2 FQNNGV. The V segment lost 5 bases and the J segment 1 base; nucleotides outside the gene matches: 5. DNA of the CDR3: TGTGCCAGCAGCCGGCACGGGGGGGCCAAAAACATTCAGTACTTC. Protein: CASSRHGGAKNIQYF.

The chain's CDR3 is CASSLAVGRAGYNEQFF. The CDR3 DNA sequence: TGTGCCAGCAGCTTAGCAGTCGGGAGGGCCGGCTACAATGAGCAGTTCTTC. V and J are TRBV7-9 and TRBJ2-1, with 8 bases identical to TRBD2. The CDR3 has 17 amino acids. V trimming: 0 bases; J trimming: 3 bases; junction bases outside the gene matches: 7. Germline CDR1 SEHNR, CDR2 FQNEAQ (reference sequence).

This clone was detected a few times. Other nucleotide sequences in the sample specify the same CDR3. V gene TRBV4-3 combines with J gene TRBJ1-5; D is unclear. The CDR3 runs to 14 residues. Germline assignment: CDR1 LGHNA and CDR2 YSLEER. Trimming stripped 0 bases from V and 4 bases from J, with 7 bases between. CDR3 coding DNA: TGCGCCAGCAGCCAAGATCGGTTTAATCAGCCCCAGCATTTT. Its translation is CASSQDRFNQPQHF.

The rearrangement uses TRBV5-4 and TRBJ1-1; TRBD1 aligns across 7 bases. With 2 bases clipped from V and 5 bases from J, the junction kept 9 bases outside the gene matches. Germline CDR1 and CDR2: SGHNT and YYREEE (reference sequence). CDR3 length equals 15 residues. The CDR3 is CASSFGPGGRTEAFF. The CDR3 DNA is TGTGCCAGCAGCTTTGGCCCAGGGGGAAGGACTGAAGCTTTCTTT.

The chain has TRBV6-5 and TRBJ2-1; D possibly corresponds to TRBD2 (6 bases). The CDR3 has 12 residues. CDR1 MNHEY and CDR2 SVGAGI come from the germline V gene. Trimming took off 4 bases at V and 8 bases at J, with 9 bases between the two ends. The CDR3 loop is CASSWGGHEQFF. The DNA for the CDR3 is TGTGCCAGCAGTTGGGGAGGCCATGAGCAGTTCTTC.

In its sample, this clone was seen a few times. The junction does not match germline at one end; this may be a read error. CDR3 DNA sequence: TGTGCCAGCAGCACCCCTTTCTCCTACTACAATGGGCAGTTCTTC. Its translation is CASSTPFSYYNGQFF. This sequence joins TRBV7-8 and TRBJ2-1; D is unresolved. The CDR3 extends over 15 amino acids. Looked up from germline, CDR1 is SGHVS and CDR2 is FQNEAQ.

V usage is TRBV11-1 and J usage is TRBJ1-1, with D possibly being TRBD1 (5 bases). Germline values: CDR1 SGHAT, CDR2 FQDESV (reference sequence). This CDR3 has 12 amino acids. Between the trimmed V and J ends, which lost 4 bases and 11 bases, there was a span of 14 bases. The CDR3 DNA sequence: TGTGCCAGCAGCTCCCGGGGGAGGGTTGCTTTCTTT. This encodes CASSSRGRVAFF.

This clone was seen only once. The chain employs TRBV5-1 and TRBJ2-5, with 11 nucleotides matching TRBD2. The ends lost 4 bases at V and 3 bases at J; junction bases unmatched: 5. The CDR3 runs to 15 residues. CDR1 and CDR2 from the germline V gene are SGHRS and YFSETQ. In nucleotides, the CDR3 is TGCGCCAGCAGCCGCGGGACTAGCGGAAAAGAGACCCAGTACTTC. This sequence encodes CASSRGTSGKETQYF.

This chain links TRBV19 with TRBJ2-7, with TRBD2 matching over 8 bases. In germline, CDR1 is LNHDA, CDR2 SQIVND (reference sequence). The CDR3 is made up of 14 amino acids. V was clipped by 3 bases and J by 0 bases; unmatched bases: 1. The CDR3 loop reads CASSMLAGSYEQYF. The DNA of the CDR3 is TGTGCCAGTAGTATGCTAGCGGGCTCCTACGAGCAGTACTTC.

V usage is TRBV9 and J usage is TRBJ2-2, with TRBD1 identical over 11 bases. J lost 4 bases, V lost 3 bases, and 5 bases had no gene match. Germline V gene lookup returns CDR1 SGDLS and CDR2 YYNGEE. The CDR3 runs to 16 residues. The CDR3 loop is CASSEGTGGATGELFF. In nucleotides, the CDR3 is TGTGCCAGCAGCGAAGGGACAGGGGGAGCCACCGGGGAGCTGTTTTTT. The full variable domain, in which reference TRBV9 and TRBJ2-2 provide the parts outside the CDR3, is DSGVTQTPKHLITATGQRVTLRCSPRSGDLSVYWYQQSLDQGLQFLIQYYNGEERAKGNILERFSAQQFPDLHSELNLSSLELGDSALYFCASSEGTGGATGELFFGEGSRLTVL.

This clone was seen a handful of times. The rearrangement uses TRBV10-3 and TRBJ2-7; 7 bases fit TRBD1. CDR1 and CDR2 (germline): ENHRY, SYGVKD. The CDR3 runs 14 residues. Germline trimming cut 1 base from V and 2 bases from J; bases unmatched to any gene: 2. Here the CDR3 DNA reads TGTGCCATCAGTGAGTTACAGGGGCCCTACGAGCAGTACTTC. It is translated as CAISELQGPYEQYF.

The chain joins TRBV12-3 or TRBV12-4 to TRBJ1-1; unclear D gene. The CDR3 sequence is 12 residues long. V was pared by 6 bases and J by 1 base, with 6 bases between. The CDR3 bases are TGTGCCAGCAGGGTTAGGAACACTGAAGCTTTCTTT. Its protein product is CASRVRNTEAFF.

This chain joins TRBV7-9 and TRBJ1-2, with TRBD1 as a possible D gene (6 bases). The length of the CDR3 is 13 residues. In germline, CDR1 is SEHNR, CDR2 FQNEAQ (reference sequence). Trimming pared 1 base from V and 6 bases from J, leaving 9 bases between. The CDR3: CASSLGTVNGYTF. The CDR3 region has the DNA TGTGCCAGCAGCTTAGGGACAGTTAATGGCTACACCTTC.

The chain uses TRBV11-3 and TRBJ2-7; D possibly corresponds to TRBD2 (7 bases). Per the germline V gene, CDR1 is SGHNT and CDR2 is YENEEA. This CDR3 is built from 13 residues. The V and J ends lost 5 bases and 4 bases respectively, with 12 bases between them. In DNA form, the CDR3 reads TGTGCCAGCAGCAGGGGGGGTCGGTACGAGCAGTACTTC. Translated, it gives CASSRGGRYEQYF.